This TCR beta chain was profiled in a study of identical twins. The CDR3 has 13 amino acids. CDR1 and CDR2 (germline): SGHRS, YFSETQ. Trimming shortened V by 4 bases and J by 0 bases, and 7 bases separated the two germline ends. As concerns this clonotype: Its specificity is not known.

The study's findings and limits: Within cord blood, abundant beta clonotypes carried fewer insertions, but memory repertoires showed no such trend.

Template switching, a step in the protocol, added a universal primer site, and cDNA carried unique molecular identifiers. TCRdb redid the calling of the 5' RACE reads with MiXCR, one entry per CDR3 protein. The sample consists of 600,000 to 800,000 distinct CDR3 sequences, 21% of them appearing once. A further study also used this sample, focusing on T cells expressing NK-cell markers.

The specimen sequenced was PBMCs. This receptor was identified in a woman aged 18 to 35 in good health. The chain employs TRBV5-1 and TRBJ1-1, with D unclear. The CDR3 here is CASSNEMNTEAFF. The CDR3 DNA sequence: TGCGCCAGCAGCAACGAAATGAACACTGAAGCTTTCTTT.